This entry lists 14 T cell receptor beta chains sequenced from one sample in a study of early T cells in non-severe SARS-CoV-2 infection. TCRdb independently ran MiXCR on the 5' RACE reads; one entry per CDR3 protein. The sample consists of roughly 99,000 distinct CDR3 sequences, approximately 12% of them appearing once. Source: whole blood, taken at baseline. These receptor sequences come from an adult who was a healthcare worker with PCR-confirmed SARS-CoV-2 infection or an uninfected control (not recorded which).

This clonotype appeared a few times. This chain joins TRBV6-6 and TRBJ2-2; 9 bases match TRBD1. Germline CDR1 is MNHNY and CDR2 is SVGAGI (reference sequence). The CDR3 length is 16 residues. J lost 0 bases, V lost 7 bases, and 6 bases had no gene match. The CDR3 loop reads CASTLGQGSNTGELFF. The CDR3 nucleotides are TGTGCCAGCACCCTGGGACAGGGATCGAACACCGGGGAGCTGTTTTTT.

CDR3 in amino acids: CAISGPGLAASEQYF. The CDR3 region has the DNA TGTGCCATCAGTGGGCCGGGACTAGCGGCTTCCGAGCAGTACTTC. The J gene is TRBJ2-7, the V gene TRBV10-3, with TRBD2 matching over 11 bases. Germline trimming cut 4 bases from V and 6 bases from J; bases unmatched to any gene: 8. Germline V gene lookup returns CDR1 ENHRY and CDR2 SYGVKD. CDR3 length: 15 amino acids.

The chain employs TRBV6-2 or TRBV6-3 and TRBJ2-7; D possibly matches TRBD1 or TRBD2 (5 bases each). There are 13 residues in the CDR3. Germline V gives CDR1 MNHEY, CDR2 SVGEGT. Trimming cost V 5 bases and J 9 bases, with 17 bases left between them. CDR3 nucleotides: TGTGCCAGCAGTAACCTTCGTACAGGACTGCAGTACTTC. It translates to CASSNLRTGLQYF.

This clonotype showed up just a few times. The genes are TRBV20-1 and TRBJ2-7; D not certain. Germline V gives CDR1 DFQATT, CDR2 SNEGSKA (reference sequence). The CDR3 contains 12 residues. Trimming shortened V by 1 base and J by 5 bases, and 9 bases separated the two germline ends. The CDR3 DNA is TGCAGTGCTAGAGGGAGCAGGAACGAGCAGTACTTC. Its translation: CSARGSRNEQYF.

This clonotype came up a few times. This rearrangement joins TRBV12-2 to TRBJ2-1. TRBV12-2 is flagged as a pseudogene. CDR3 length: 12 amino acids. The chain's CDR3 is CASRPEYNEQFF. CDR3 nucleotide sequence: TGTGCAAGTCGCCCCGAATACAATGAGCAGTTCTTC.

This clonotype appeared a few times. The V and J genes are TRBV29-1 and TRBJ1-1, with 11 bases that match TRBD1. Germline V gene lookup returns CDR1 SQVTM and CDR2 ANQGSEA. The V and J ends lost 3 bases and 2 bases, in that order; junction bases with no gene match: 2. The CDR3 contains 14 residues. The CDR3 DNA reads TGCAGCGTTGACCGGACAGGGGGCAACACTGAAGCTTTCTTT. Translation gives CSVDRTGGNTEAFF. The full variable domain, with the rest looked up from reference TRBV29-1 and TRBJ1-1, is SAVISQKPSRDICQRGTSLTIQCQVDSQVTMMFWYRQQPGQSLTLIATANQGSEATYESGFVIDKFPISRPNLTFSTLTVSNMSPEDSSIYLCSVDRTGGNTEAFFGQGTRLTVV.

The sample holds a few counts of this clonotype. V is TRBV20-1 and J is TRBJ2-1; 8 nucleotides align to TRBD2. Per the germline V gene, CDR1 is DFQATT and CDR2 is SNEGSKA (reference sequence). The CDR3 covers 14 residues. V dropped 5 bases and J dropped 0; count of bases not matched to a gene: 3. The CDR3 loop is CSAQRESSYNEQFF. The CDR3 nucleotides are TGCAGTGCTCAGCGGGAGAGCTCCTACAATGAGCAGTTCTTC.

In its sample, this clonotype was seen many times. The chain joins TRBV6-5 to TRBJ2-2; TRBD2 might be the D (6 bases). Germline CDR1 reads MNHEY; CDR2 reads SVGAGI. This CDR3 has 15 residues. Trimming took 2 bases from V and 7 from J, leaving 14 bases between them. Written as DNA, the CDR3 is TGTGCCAGCAGTTACCCGGGAGCCTGGGGCGGGGAGCTGTTTTTT. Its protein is CASSYPGAWGGELFF.

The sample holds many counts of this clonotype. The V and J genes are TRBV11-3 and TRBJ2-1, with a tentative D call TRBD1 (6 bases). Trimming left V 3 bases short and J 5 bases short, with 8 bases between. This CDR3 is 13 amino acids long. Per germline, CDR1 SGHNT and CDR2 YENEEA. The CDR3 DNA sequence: TGTGCCAGCAGCTTTACAGGGAACAATGAGCAGTTCTTC. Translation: CASSFTGNNEQFF. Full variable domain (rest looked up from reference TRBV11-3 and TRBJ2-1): EAGVVQSPRYKIIEKKQPVAFWCNPISGHNTLYWYLQNLGQGPELLIRYENEEAVDDSQLPKDRFSAERLKGVDSTLKIQPAELGDSAVYLCASSFTGNNEQFFGPGTRLTVL.

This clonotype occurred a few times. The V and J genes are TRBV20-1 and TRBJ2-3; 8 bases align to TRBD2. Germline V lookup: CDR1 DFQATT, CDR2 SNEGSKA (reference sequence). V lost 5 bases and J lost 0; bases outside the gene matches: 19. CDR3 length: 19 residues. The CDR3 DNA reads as TGCAGTGCTTCTCGGGGAGCGGGGGCCCGTTACCGTAGCACAGATACGCAGTATTTT. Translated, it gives CSASRGAGARYRSTDTQYF.

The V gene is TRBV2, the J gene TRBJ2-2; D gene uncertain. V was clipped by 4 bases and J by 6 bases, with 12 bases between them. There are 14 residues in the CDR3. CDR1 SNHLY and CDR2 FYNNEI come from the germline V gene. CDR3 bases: TGTGCCAGCAGTGCAGTGCGCGATCCCGGGGAGCTGTTTTTT. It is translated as CASSAVRDPGELFF.

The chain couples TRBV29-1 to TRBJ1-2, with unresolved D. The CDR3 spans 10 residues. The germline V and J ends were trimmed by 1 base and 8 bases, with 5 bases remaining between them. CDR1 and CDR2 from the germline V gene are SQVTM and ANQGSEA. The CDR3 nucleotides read TGCAGCGTTGAAGGGGGAGGCTACACCTTC. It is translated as CSVEGGGYTF.

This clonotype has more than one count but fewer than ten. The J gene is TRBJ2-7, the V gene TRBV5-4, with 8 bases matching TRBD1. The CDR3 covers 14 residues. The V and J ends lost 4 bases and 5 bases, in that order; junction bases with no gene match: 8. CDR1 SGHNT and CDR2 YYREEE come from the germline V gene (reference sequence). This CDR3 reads CASSPRQGLDEQYF. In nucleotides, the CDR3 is TGTGCCAGCAGCCCGCGACAGGGGCTGGACGAGCAGTACTTC.

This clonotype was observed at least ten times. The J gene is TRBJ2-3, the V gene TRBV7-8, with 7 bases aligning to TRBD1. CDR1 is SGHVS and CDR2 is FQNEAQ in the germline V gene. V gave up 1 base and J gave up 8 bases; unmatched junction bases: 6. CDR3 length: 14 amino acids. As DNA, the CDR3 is TGTGCCAGCAGCTTAGGGGACAGTGGGGTTACGCAGTATTTT. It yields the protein CASSLGDSGVTQYF.